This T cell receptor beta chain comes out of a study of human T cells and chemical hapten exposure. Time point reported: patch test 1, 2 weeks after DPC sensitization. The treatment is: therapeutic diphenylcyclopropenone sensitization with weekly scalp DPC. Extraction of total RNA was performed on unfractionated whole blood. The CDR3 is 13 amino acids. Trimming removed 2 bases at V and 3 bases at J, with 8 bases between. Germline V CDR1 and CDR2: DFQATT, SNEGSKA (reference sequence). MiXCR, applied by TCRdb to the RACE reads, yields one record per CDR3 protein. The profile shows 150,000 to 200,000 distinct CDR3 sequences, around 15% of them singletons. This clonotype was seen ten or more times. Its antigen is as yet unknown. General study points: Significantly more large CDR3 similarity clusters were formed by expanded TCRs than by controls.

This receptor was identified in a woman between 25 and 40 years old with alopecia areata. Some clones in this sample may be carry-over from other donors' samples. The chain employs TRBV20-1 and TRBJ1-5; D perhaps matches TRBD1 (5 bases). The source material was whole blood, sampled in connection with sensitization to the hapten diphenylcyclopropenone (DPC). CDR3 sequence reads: CSARSGVNQPQHF. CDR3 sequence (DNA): TGCAGTGCTAGATCGGGGGTCAATCAGCCCCAGCATTTT.